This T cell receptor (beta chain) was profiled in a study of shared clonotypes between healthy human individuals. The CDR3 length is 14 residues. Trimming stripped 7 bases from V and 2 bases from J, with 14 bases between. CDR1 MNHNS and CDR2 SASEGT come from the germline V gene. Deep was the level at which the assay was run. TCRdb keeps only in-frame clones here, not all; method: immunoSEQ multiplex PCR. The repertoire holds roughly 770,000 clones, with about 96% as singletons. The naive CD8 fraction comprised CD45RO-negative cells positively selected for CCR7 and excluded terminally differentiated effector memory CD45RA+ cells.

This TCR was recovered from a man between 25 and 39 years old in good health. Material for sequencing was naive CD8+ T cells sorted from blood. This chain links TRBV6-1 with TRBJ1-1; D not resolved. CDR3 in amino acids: CASTNGQLNTEAFF. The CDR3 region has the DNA TGTGCCAGCACCAATGGTCAGTTAAACACTGAAGCTTTCTTT.